These T cell receptor beta chains were read from a single sample in a study of blood T cell repertoires in COVID-19. The table came from immunoSEQ multiplex PCR; TCRdb's copy has only in-frame clones and leaves some out. The sample comprises about 110,000 clones, around four fifths of which are singletons, and approximately 15% rests with the top ten. The specimen sequenced was peripheral blood. The receptors were sampled from a woman aged 55-69 years with acute or convalescent COVID-19. The CDR3 runs from the conserved cysteine through the conserved F or W. The D gene is left open where the match is weak. Clone size, where shown, is once, few, many, or a class for clones that have expanded.

cdr3_aa: CATSDSGTDNEQFF
cdr3_nt: TGTGCCACCAGTGATTCTGGGACAGACAATGAGCAGTTCTTC
clone_size: -
v_call: TRBV24-1
j_call: TRBJ2-1
d_call: TRBD1

cdr3_aa: CASSQGSGGAQETQYF
cdr3_nt: TGCGCCAGCAGCCAAGGTAGCGGGGGGGCCCAAGAGACCCAGTACTTC
clone_size: -
v_call: TRBV5-1
j_call: TRBJ2-5
d_call: TRBD2

cdr3_aa: CASRLAHRDRVVGAFF
cdr3_nt: TGTGCAAGTCGCTTAGCCCACCGGGACAGGGTGGTCGGGGCTTTCTTT
clone_size: few
v_call: TRBV12-2
j_call: TRBJ1-1
d_call: -

cdr3_aa: CASSFKGDTGELFF
cdr3_nt: TGTGCTAGCAGCTTTAAGGGAGACACCGGGGAGCTGTTTTTT
clone_size: -
v_call: TRBV7-7
j_call: TRBJ2-2
d_call: -

cdr3_aa: CASSLNGLAGLYEQYF
cdr3_nt: TGTGCCAGCAGCTTAAACGGACTAGCGGGCCTCTACGAGCAGTACTTC
clone_size: -
v_call: TRBV11-3
j_call: TRBJ2-7
d_call: TRBD2

cdr3_aa: CASSPGKGANYGYTF
cdr3_nt: TGTGCCAGCTCCCCAGGGAAGGGAGCTAACTATGGCTACACCTTC
clone_size: few
v_call: TRBV18
j_call: TRBJ1-2
d_call: -

cdr3_aa: CSASKGAPNYGYTF
cdr3_nt: TGCAGTGCTAGTAAGGGGGCCCCTAACTATGGCTACACCTTC
clone_size: -
v_call: TRBV20-1
j_call: TRBJ1-2
d_call: TRBD1

cdr3_aa: CASPRGQGGSPLHF
cdr3_nt: TGCGCCAGCCCAAGGGGACAGGGTGGTTCACCCCTCCACTTT
clone_size: -
v_call: TRBV23-1
j_call: TRBJ1-6
d_call: TRBD1

cdr3_aa: CASSQERGGTEAFF
cdr3_nt: TGCGCCAGCAGCCAAGAGAGGGGGGGCACTGAAGCTTTCTTT
clone_size: -
v_call: TRBV4-3
j_call: TRBJ1-1
d_call: -

cdr3_aa: CASRYRGGNQPQHF
cdr3_nt: TGTGCCAGTAGGTACAGGGGGGGCAATCAGCCCCAGCATTTT
clone_size: -
v_call: TRBV19
j_call: TRBJ1-5
d_call: TRBD1

cdr3_aa: CAWNPGTGGSGELFF
cdr3_nt: TGTGCCTGGAACCCTGGGACAGGGGGGTCCGGGGAGCTGTTTTTT
clone_size: -
v_call: TRBV30
j_call: TRBJ2-2
d_call: TRBD1

cdr3_aa: CASTTGGDRGLLRGYTF
cdr3_nt: TGTGCCAGCACCACAGGAGGGGACAGGGGGCTTTTACGGGGCTACACCTTC
clone_size: -
v_call: TRBV7-2
j_call: TRBJ1-2
d_call: TRBD1

cdr3_aa: CASSQQHQPQHF
cdr3_nt: TGCGCCAGCAGTCAACAGCATCAGCCCCAGCATTTT
clone_size: -
v_call: TRBV10-2
j_call: TRBJ1-5
d_call: -

cdr3_aa: CASSRTGGTAGELFF
cdr3_nt: TGTGCCAGCAGTCGGACAGGGGGCACCGCCGGGGAGCTGTTTTTT
clone_size: -
v_call: TRBV6-2/TRBV6-3
j_call: TRBJ2-2
d_call: TRBD1

cdr3_aa: CASSPSMDTSRRFF
cdr3_nt: TGTGCCAGCAGTCCTTCAATGGACACTTCGAGACGGTTCTTC
clone_size: -
v_call: TRBV27
j_call: TRBJ2-1
d_call: -

cdr3_aa: CASSVGTVYTF
cdr3_nt: TGTGCCAGCAGCGTCGGGACAGTCTACACCTTC
clone_size: -
v_call: TRBV6-4
j_call: TRBJ1-2
d_call: TRBD1

cdr3_aa: CASRLTPGLAGGREQFF
cdr3_nt: TGTGCCAGCAGGTTAACCCCGGGACTAGCGGGGGGGCGGGAGCAGTTCTTC
clone_size: -
v_call: TRBV7-2
j_call: TRBJ2-1
d_call: TRBD2

cdr3_aa: CASSQDRGTGGYEQYF
cdr3_nt: TGCGCCAGCAGCCAAGATCGAGGGACAGGGGGCTACGAGCAGTACTTC
clone_size: -
v_call: TRBV4-3
j_call: TRBJ2-7
d_call: TRBD1

cdr3_aa: CASSRTRQGAAEKLFF
cdr3_nt: TGTGCCAGCTCACGAACGCGACAGGGGGCGGCTGAAAAACTGTTTTTT
clone_size: -
v_call: TRBV18
j_call: TRBJ1-4
d_call: TRBD1

cdr3_aa: CASSLVGAEAFF
cdr3_nt: TGTGCCAGCAGCTTAGTCGGAGCTGAAGCTTTCTTT
clone_size: -
v_call: TRBV7-9
j_call: TRBJ1-1
d_call: -

cdr3_aa: CASSQDRRGPNYEQYF
cdr3_nt: TGCGCCAGCAGCCAAGATCGGCGGGGGCCGAACTACGAGCAGTACTTC
clone_size: once
v_call: TRBV4-3
j_call: TRBJ2-7
d_call: -

cdr3_aa: CASSLGPQGPLHF
cdr3_nt: TGTGCCAGCAGTTTGGGACCTCAGGGGCCCCTCCACTTT
clone_size: -
v_call: TRBV12-3/TRBV12-4
j_call: TRBJ1-6
d_call: -

cdr3_aa: CASSFRETAPNTGELFF
cdr3_nt: TGTGCCAGCAGCTTTCGGGAGACAGCACCCAACACCGGGGAGCTGTTTTTT
clone_size: -
v_call: TRBV7-8
j_call: TRBJ2-2
d_call: -

cdr3_aa: CASSERYGPLYEQYF
cdr3_nt: TGTGCCAGCAGTGAAAGGTATGGGCCCCTTTACGAGCAGTACTTC
clone_size: -
v_call: TRBV6-1
j_call: TRBJ2-7
d_call: -

cdr3_aa: CATSDRDRYNYGYTF
cdr3_nt: TGTGCCACCAGTGACCGGGACAGGTATAACTATGGCTACACCTTC
clone_size: -
v_call: TRBV24-1
j_call: TRBJ1-2
d_call: TRBD1

cdr3_aa: CASSQGGGDKLFF
cdr3_nt: TGTGCCAGCAGCCAAGGGGGAGGGGACAAACTGTTTTTT
clone_size: -
v_call: TRBV3-1/TRBV3-2
j_call: TRBJ1-4
d_call: -

cdr3_aa: CASSQDRTLTYNEQFF
cdr3_nt: TGTGCCAGCAGCCAAGACCGGACACTGACCTACAATGAGCAGTTCTTC
clone_size: -
v_call: TRBV14
j_call: TRBJ2-1
d_call: -

cdr3_aa: CASSFDLAGAFRSETQYF
cdr3_nt: TGTGCCAGCAGCTTCGACCTAGCGGGGGCCTTTAGGTCGGAGACCCAGTACTTC
clone_size: -
v_call: TRBV7-6
j_call: TRBJ2-5
d_call: TRBD2

cdr3_aa: CASSFAQGARAEAFF
cdr3_nt: TGTGCCAGCAGCTTCGCACAGGGGGCCCGCGCTGAAGCTTTCTTT
clone_size: -
v_call: TRBV7-2
j_call: TRBJ1-1
d_call: TRBD1

cdr3_aa: CASSSSRGRDTIYF
cdr3_nt: TGTGCCAGCAGCTCTTCGCGGGGCCGGGACACCATATATTTT
clone_size: -
v_call: TRBV11-3
j_call: TRBJ1-3
d_call: -

cdr3_aa: CASSHEKGTSGGAGSFEQFF
cdr3_nt: TGTGCCAGCAGCCACGAAAAAGGGACTAGCGGGGGGGCCGGATCTTTTGAGCAGTTCTTC
clone_size: -
v_call: TRBV4-2
j_call: TRBJ2-1
d_call: TRBD2

cdr3_aa: CASSMSVRGNEKLFF
cdr3_nt: TGCGCCAGCAGCATGAGTGTGCGGGGAAACGAAAAACTGTTTTTT
clone_size: -
v_call: TRBV4-3
j_call: TRBJ1-4
d_call: -

cdr3_aa: CASSPGVSSYNEQFF
cdr3_nt: TGTGCCAGCAGCCCGGGGGTGAGTTCCTACAATGAGCAGTTCTTC
clone_size: few
v_call: TRBV7-8
j_call: TRBJ2-1
d_call: -

cdr3_aa: CASSETGGAGDTQYF
cdr3_nt: TGTGCCAGCAGTGAAACCGGGGGGGCCGGGGATACGCAGTATTTT
clone_size: -
v_call: TRBV2
j_call: TRBJ2-3
d_call: TRBD2

cdr3_aa: CASSLSGRLAGGFEETQYF
cdr3_nt: TGCGCCAGCAGCTTGAGTGGGCGGCTAGCGGGGGGGTTTGAAGAGACCCAGTACTTC
clone_size: once
v_call: TRBV5-1
j_call: TRBJ2-5
d_call: TRBD2

cdr3_aa: CASSSWTGDARYGYTF
cdr3_nt: TGTGCCAGCAGCTCGTGGACAGGGGACGCGAGGTATGGCTACACCTTC
clone_size: -
v_call: TRBV5-4
j_call: TRBJ1-2
d_call: TRBD1

cdr3_aa: CASRWTWGPNYGYTF
cdr3_nt: TGCGCCAGCAGATGGACCTGGGGGCCAAACTATGGCTACACCTTC
clone_size: -
v_call: TRBV5-1
j_call: TRBJ1-2
d_call: -

cdr3_aa: CASSATGVTNEKLFF
cdr3_nt: TGTGCCAGCAGTGCAACAGGGGTGACTAATGAAAAACTGTTTTTT
clone_size: -
v_call: TRBV28
j_call: TRBJ1-4
d_call: TRBD1

cdr3_aa: CASSMNLRKAFF
cdr3_nt: TGTGCCAGCAGTATGAACCTGAGAAAAGCTTTCTTT
clone_size: -
v_call: TRBV28
j_call: TRBJ1-1
d_call: -

cdr3_aa: CASSQVDRERISPLHF
cdr3_nt: TGTGCCAGCAGCCAAGTAGACAGGGAACGAATTTCACCCCTCCACTTT
clone_size: -
v_call: TRBV4-2
j_call: TRBJ1-6
d_call: TRBD1

cdr3_aa: CASSSGGAADTQYF
cdr3_nt: TGTGCCAGCAGTAGCGGGGGGGCGGCAGATACGCAGTATTTT
clone_size: once
v_call: TRBV9
j_call: TRBJ2-3
d_call: TRBD2

cdr3_aa: CASSWAEDLLHTEAFF
cdr3_nt: TGTGCCAGCAGCTGGGCAGAAGACCTTCTCCACACTGAAGCTTTCTTT
clone_size: few
v_call: TRBV14
j_call: TRBJ1-1
d_call: -

cdr3_aa: CASSWGQGQETQYF
cdr3_nt: TGTGCCAGTAGTTGGGGACAGGGCCAAGAGACCCAGTACTTC
clone_size: -
v_call: TRBV19
j_call: TRBJ2-5
d_call: TRBD1

cdr3_aa: CASSQDWTGEGETEAFF
cdr3_nt: TGCGCCAGCAGCCAAGATTGGACAGGGGAGGGAGAAACTGAAGCTTTCTTT
clone_size: -
v_call: TRBV4-3
j_call: TRBJ1-1
d_call: TRBD1

cdr3_aa: CASSRGQVKSNQPQHF
cdr3_nt: TGTGCCAGCAGCCGGGGACAGGTAAAGAGCAATCAGCCCCAGCATTTT
clone_size: -
v_call: TRBV13
j_call: TRBJ1-5
d_call: TRBD1

cdr3_aa: CASSLRGGRTNQPQHF
cdr3_nt: TGTGCCAGCAGCTTAAGAGGGGGCCGTACCAATCAGCCCCAGCATTTT
clone_size: -
v_call: TRBV7-6
j_call: TRBJ1-5
d_call: TRBD1

cdr3_aa: CAISIGQAEAFF
cdr3_nt: TGTGCCATCAGTATAGGACAGGCCGAAGCTTTCTTT
clone_size: -
v_call: TRBV10-3
j_call: TRBJ1-1
d_call: TRBD1

cdr3_aa: CASSFTVLSNQPQHF
cdr3_nt: TGTGCCAGCAGCTTCACGGTCCTTAGCAATCAGCCCCAGCATTTT
clone_size: -
v_call: TRBV7-2
j_call: TRBJ1-5
d_call: -

cdr3_aa: CASSDGSYEQYF
cdr3_nt: TGTGCCAGCAGTGACGGGTCCTACGAGCAGTACTTC
clone_size: -
v_call: TRBV2
j_call: TRBJ2-7
d_call: -

cdr3_aa: CASSLSIRGGFEAFF
cdr3_nt: TGTGCCAGCAGTTTATCGATTAGGGGTGGATTTGAAGCTTTCTTT
clone_size: -
v_call: TRBV27
j_call: TRBJ1-1
d_call: -

cdr3_aa: CASSQVLQGRGNTEAFF
cdr3_nt: TGCGCCAGCAGCCAAGTTCTACAGGGGAGAGGGAACACTGAAGCTTTCTTT
clone_size: few
v_call: TRBV4-1
j_call: TRBJ1-1
d_call: TRBD1